This T cell receptor beta chain was obtained from a study of OX40 agonist ivuxolimab in advanced cancers. Study information: Patients got intravenous ivuxolimab at 0.01 to 10 mg/kg every 2 weeks.

Sequencing used immunoSEQ multiplex PCR; TCRdb keeps in-frame clones, though not all of them. Altogether about 100,000 clones are present, roughly four fifths being singletons, with the ten largest covering around 5%. This CDR3 has 13 amino acids. The germline V and J ends were trimmed by 6 bases and 2 bases, with 8 bases remaining between them. The V gene's germline CDR1 is LNHDA and CDR2 SQIVND (reference sequence). The chain links TRBV19 to TRBJ1-5; no clear D. This TCR derives from an adult with an advanced solid tumor such as melanoma, head and neck, liver or kidney cancer. The sequenced sample was CD4+ or CD8+ T cells sorted from blood, obtained in a trial of the OX40 agonist ivuxolimab. CDR3 sequence (DNA): TGTGCCAGTAGCTCAGAGGGCAATCAGCCCCAGCATTTT. Translation gives CASSSEGNQPQHF.